Sequencing of this T cell receptor (beta chain) was carried out in a study of T-cell reconstitution after alpha-beta-depleted transplantation in children. Study-wide results and limits: T-cell counts and diversity at one year post-transplant came mainly from newly produced T cells.

CDR3 length: 13 amino acids. CDR1 and CDR2 from the germline V gene are SQVTM and ANQGSEA. V gave up 3 bases and J gave up 2 bases, with 10 bases separating them. Points on this clonotype: Its antigen is not identified.

Using unique molecular identifiers, the investigators prepared the TCRbeta library. One entry per CDR3 protein results from TCRdb running MiXCR on the PCR reads. There are about 980,000 distinct CDR3 sequences in the sample; less than 30% occur only once, and roughly 31% lies in the top ten. The source of this sequence is a boy under two years old who had a stem cell transplant for SCID, so the T cells may come from the graft donor. Specimen: PBMCs, mostly from graft donor cells, collected 360 days after TCRalphabeta/CD19-depleted stem cell transplant. The J gene is TRBJ1-1, the V gene TRBV29-1; D gene uncertain. CDR3 sequence (DNA): TGCAGCGTTGATTTGGAGGGAAACACTGAAGCTTTCTTT. It encodes CSVDLEGNTEAFF. Using reference TRBV29-1 and TRBJ1-1 for the parts outside the CDR3, the full variable domain is SAVISQKPSRDICQRGTSLTIQCQVDSQVTMMFWYRQQPGQSLTLIATANQGSEATYESGFVIDKFPISRPNLTFSTLTVSNMSPEDSSIYLCSVDLEGNTEAFFGQGTRLTVV.